This T cell receptor beta chain is from a study of T-cell memory formation after mild COVID-19. V gave up 7 bases and J gave up 2 bases; unmatched junction bases: 8. The CDR3 consists of 15 residues. Germline V gene sequence: CDR1 ENHRY, CDR2 SYGVKD. TCRdb used MiXCR to reprocess the 5' RACE reads, holding one entry per CDR3 protein. Seen here are 350,000 to 500,000 distinct CDR3 sequences, 15% to 20% observed once, and the top ten hold roughly a fifth. The sequence came from a man between 18 and 35 years old who had mild COVID-19 (a few samples of this study predate the infection). Cell type and time point are not known. Sequencing was carried out using PBMCs or a T cell subset sorted from them (not recorded which). V usage is TRBV10-3 and J usage is TRBJ2-3; 8 nucleotides match TRBD2. CDR3 residues: CAIKVAGRNTDTQYF. In DNA form, the CDR3 reads TGTGCCATCAAGGTAGCGGGGCGAAACACAGATACGCAGTATTTT.